This T cell receptor beta chain comes out of a study of T-cell memory formation after mild COVID-19. Study results and limitations: Contracting CD8+ clones were enriched in EMRA, CD4+ mainly in CM and EM. Later expanders leaned toward CD4+, whereas clones contracting from day 15 to 85 were balanced CD4/CD8.

5'RACE with constant-segment primers yielded barcoded, UMI-tagged TCR alpha and TCR beta cDNA libraries. Using its own MiXCR run on the 5' RACE reads, TCRdb lists one record per CDR3 protein. In the table there are some 29,000 distinct CDR3 sequences, around 15% of which are singletons. The CDR3 runs 17 residues. CDR1 is SGHVS, CDR2 FQNEAQ, per germline. The V segment lost 4 bases and the J segment 0 bases; nucleotides outside the gene matches: 5. This clonotype was seen many times. Its antigen is as yet unknown. The gene calls are TRBV7-8 and TRBJ2-1; 11 nucleotides match TRBD1. The sequence was obtained from an adult who had mild COVID-19 (a few samples of this study predate the infection). Cell type and time point are not known. Sequenced: PBMCs or a T cell subset sorted from them (not recorded which). For the CDR3, the DNA is TGTGCCAGCAGCTCCCGGGACAGGGGGTTCTCCTACAATGAGCAGTTCTTC. Encoded protein: CASSSRDRGFSYNEQFF.